This T cell receptor (beta chain) was captured in a study of identifying expanded T cells in peripheral blood. V lost 4 bases to trimming and J lost 10 bases; unmatched junction nucleotides: 5. Looked up from germline, CDR1 is SGHDN and CDR2 is FVKESK. The CDR3 runs to 14 residues. The method was immunoSEQ multiplex PCR; TCRdb's version includes in-frame clones alone and lacks a portion of them. The repertoire consists of approximately 110,000 clones, with more than 85% occurring once and the leading ten covering 16%. The clonotype comes from a person between 18 and 69 years old in good health. The chain has TRBV14 and TRBJ2-3; 13 nucleotides agree with TRBD2. The sample was blood. The CDR3 DNA sequence: TGTGCCAGCAGCCGAGGGACTAGCGGGGATGCGCAGTATTTT. Its translation: CASSRGTSGDAQYF.